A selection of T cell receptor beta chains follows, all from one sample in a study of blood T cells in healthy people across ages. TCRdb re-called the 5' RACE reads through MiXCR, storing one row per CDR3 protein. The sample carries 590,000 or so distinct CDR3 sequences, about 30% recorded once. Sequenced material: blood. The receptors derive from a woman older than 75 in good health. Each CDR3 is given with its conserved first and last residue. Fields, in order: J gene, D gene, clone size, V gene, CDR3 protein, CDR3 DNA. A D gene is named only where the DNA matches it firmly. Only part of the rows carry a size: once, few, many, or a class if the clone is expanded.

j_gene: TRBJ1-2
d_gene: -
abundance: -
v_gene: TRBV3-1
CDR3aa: CASSPGGGMYGYTF
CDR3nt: TGTGCCAGCAGCCCGGGGGGGGGCATGTATGGCTACACCTTC

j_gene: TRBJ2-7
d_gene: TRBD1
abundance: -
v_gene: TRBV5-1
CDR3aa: CASSPGTGDYEQYF
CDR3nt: TGCGCCAGCAGCCCGGGGACAGGGGACTACGAGCAGTACTTC

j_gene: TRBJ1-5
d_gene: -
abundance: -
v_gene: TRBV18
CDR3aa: CASSPEQGGVGNQPQHF
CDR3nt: TGTGCCAGCTCACCGGAACAGGGCGGCGTAGGCAATCAGCCCCAGCATTTT

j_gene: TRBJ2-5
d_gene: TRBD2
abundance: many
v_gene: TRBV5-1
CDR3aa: CASSLSGGARETQYF
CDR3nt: TGCGCCAGCAGCTTGAGCGGGGGGGCCAGGGAGACCCAGTACTTC

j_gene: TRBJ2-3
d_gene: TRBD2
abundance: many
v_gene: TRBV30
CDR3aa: CAWRETSGGLDTQYF
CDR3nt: TGTGCCTGGAGAGAGACTAGCGGGGGTTTAGATACGCAGTATTTT

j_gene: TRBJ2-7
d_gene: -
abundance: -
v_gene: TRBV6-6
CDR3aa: CASRYENRTGEQYF
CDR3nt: TGTGCCAGCAGATACGAAAACAGGACCGGCGAGCAGTACTTC

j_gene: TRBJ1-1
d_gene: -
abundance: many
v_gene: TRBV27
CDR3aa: CASSLAGEAFF
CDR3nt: TGTGCCAGCAGTTTGGCCGGTGAAGCTTTCTTT

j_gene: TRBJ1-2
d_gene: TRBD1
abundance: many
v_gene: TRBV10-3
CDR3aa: CAISKRGTGRIDYGYTF
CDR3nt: TGTGCCATCAGTAAAAGAGGGACAGGGAGGATTGACTATGGCTACACCTTC

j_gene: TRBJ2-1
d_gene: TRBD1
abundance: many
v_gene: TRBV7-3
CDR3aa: CASSPGTVISYNEQFF
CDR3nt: TGTGCCAGCAGCCCGGGGACAGTAATCTCCTACAATGAGCAGTTCTTC

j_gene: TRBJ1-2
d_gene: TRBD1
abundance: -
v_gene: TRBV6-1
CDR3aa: CASSRDRGLPGYTF
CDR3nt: TGTGCCAGCAGCCGGGACAGGGGACTTCCTGGCTACACCTTC

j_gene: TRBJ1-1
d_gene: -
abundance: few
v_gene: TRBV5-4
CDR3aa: CASSLQTARNTEAFF
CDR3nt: TGTGCCAGCAGCCTACAGACAGCAAGGAACACTGAAGCTTTCTTT

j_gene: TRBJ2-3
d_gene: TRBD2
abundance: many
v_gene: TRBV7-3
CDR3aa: CASSLTGGNRDTQYF
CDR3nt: TGTGCCAGCAGCTTAACCGGGGGGAATAGAGATACGCAGTATTTT

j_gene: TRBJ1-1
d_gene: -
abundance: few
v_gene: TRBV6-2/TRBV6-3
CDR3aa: CASTRRGYEAFF
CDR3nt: TGTGCCAGCACCCGACGGGGGTATGAAGCTTTCTTT

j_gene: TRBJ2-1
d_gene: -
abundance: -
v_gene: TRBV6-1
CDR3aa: CASSVGPRGDEQFF
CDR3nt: TGTGCCAGCAGTGTCGGCCCGAGGGGGGATGAGCAGTTCTTC

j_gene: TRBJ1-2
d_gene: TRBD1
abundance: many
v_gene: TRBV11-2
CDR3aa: CASSRVGQAVYGYTF
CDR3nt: TGTGCCAGCAGCCGCGTCGGACAGGCCGTCTATGGCTACACCTTC

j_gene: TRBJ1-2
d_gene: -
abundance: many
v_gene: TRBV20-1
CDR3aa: CSATPPIGQGSRGYTF
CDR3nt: TGCAGTGCTACACCTCCTATCGGGCAGGGGAGTAGGGGCTACACCTTC

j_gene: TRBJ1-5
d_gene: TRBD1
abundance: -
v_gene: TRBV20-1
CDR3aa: CSARDYLQGVGQPQHF
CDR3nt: TGCAGTGCTAGAGATTACTTACAGGGGGTAGGTCAGCCCCAGCATTTT

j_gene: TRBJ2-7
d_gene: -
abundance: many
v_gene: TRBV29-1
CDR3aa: CSVSRGGNSYEQYF
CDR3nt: TGCAGCGTTTCGAGGGGGGGGAACTCCTACGAGCAGTACTTC

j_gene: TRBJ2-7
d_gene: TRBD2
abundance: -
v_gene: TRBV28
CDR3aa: CASSPPRDSGSGEQYF
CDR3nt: TGTGCCAGCAGTCCCCCTCGGGATAGCGGGAGTGGGGAGCAGTACTTC

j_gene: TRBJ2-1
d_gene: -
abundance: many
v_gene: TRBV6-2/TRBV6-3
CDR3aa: CASSYSGTSRISEQFF
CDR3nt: TGTGCCAGCAGTTACTCAGGCACTAGCCGGATAAGTGAGCAGTTCTTC

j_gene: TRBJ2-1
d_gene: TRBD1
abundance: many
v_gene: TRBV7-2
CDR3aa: CASSLSNHRGYNEQFF
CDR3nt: TGTGCCAGCAGCTTATCCAACCACAGGGGCTACAATGAGCAGTTCTTC

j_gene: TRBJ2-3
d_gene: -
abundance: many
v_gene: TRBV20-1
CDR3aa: CSAWIRGWADTQYF
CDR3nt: TGCAGTGCTTGGATTAGGGGTTGGGCAGATACGCAGTATTTT

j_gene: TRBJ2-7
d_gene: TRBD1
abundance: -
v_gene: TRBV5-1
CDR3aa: CASSLQGDHYTEQYF
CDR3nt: TGCGCCAGCAGCTTACAGGGGGACCACTACACCGAGCAGTACTTC

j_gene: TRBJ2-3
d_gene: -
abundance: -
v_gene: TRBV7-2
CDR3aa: CASSFRQHTQYF
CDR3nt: TGTGCCAGCAGCTTTAGACAGCATACGCAGTATTTT

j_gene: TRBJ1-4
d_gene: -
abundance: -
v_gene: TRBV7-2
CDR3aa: CASSLVRREGNGKLFF
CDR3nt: TGTGCCAGCAGCTTAGTTCGAAGGGAGGGTAATGGAAAACTGTTTTTT

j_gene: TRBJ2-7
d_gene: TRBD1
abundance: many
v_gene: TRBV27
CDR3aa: CASRLYSTGTGYYEQYF
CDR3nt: TGTGCCAGCAGGCTATATTCCACCGGGACAGGTTACTACGAGCAGTACTTC

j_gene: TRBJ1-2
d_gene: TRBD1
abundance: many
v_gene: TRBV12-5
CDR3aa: CASALTGQREANYGYTF
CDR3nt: TGTGCTAGCGCCCTAACGGGACAGCGAGAAGCTAACTATGGCTACACCTTC

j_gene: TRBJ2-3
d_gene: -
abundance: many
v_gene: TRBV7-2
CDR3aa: CASSLYGGPTDTQYF
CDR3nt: TGTGCCAGCAGTTTGTACGGGGGGCCCACAGATACGCAGTATTTT

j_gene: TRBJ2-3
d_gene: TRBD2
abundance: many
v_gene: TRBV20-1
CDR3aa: CSAQPTALAGGRKTDTQYF
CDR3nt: TGCAGTGCGCAACCGACCGCACTAGCGGGGGGGCGGAAGACAGATACGCAGTATTTT

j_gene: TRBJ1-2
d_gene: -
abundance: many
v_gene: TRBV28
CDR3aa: CASSLPITNYGYTF
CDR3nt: TGTGCCAGCAGCCTGCCCATCACTAACTATGGCTACACCTTC

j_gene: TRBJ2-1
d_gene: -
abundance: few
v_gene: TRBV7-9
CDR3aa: CASSQQVGSCNEQFF
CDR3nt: TGTGCCAGCAGCCAACAAGTGGGCTCCTGCAATGAGCAGTTCTTC

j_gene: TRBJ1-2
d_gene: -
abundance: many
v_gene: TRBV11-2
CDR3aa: CASSLLQGPGGYTF
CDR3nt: TGTGCCAGCAGCTTACTACAGGGCCCTGGAGGCTACACCTTC

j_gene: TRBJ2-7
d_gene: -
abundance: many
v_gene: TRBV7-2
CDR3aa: CASSPQGGLTYEQYF
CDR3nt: TGTGCCAGCAGCCCACAAGGGGGTTTGACCTACGAGCAGTACTTC

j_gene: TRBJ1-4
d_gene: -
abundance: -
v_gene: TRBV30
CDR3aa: CAWSRERNEKLFF
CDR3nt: TGTGCCTGGAGTCGGGAGCGTAATGAAAAACTGTTTTTT

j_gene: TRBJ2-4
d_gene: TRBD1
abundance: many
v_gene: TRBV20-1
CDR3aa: CSATGTGENIQYF
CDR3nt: TGCAGTGCTACCGGGACAGGGGAGAACATTCAGTACTTC

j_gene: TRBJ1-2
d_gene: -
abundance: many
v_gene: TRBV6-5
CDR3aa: CASSSRWGGYTF
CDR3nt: TGTGCCAGCAGTTCCCGCTGGGGAGGCTACACCTTC

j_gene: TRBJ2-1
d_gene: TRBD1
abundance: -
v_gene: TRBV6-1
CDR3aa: CASSAGTGLGNEQFF
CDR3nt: TGTGCCAGCAGTGCCGGGACAGGGTTAGGCAATGAGCAGTTCTTC

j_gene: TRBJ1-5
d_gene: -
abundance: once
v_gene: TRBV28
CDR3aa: CASSFKVKNSNQPQHF
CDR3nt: TGTGCCAGCAGTTTCAAGGTAAAGAATAGCAATCAGCCCCAGCATTTT

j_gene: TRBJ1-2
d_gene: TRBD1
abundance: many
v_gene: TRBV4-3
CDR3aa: CASSQEVGQASSYTF
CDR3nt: TGCGCCAGCAGCCAAGAAGTTGGACAGGCTTCAAGCTACACCTTC

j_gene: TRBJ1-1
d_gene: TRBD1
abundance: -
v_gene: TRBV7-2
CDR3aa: CACSLGGQGLYSEAFF
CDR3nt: TGTGCCTGCAGCTTAGGGGGACAGGGTCTATATTCTGAAGCTTTCTTT

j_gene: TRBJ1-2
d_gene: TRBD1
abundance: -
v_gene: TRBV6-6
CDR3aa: CASRNPGGSYGYTF
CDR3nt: TGTGCCAGCAGAAATCCAGGGGGCAGCTATGGCTACACCTTC

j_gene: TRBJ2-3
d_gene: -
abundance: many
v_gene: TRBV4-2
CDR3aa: CASSFSRASTDTQYF
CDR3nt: TGTGCCAGCAGCTTTTCAAGGGCGAGCACAGATACGCAGTATTTT

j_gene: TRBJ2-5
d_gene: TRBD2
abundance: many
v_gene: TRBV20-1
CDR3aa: CSARGRRGGEQETQYF
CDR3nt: TGCAGTGCTAGAGGACGGCGGGGGGGTGAACAAGAGACCCAGTACTTC

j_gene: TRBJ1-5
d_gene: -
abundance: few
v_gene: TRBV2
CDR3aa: CASSPRGRGRSNQPQHF
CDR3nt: TGTGCCAGCAGCCCCCGGGGTCGGGGAAGAAGCAATCAGCCCCAGCATTTT

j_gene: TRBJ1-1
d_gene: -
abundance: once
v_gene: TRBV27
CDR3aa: CASRYIGQGKTEAFF
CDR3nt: TGTGCCAGCCGCTATATTGGGCAGGGGAAGACTGAAGCTTTCTTT

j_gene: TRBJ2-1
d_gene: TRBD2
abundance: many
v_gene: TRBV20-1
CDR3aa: CSARAGTSSRLNEQFF
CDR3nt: TGCAGTGCTAGAGCAGGGACTAGCTCGCGACTGAATGAGCAGTTCTTC

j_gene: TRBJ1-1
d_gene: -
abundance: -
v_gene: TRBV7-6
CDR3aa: CASSSRQGTIMNTEAFF
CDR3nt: TGTGCCAGCAGCTCGAGGCAGGGGACCATCATGAACACTGAAGCTTTCTTT

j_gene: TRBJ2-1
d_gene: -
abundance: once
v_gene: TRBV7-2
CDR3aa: CAGSLSSGSGEQFF
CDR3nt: TGTGCCGGCAGCTTATCATCCGGCTCGGGTGAGCAGTTCTTC